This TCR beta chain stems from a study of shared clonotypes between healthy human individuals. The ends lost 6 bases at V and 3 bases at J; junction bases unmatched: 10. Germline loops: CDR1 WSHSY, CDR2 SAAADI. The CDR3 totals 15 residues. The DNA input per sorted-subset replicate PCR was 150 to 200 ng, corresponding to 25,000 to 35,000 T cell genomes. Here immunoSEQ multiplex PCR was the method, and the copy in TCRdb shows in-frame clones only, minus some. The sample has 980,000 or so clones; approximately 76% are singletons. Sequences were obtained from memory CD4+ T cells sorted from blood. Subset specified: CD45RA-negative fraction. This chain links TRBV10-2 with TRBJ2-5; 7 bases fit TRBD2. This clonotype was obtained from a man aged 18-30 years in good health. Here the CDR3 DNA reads TGCGCCAGCAGACAATACGGGAGGCTCGAAGAGACCCAGTACTTC. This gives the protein CASRQYGRLEETQYF.